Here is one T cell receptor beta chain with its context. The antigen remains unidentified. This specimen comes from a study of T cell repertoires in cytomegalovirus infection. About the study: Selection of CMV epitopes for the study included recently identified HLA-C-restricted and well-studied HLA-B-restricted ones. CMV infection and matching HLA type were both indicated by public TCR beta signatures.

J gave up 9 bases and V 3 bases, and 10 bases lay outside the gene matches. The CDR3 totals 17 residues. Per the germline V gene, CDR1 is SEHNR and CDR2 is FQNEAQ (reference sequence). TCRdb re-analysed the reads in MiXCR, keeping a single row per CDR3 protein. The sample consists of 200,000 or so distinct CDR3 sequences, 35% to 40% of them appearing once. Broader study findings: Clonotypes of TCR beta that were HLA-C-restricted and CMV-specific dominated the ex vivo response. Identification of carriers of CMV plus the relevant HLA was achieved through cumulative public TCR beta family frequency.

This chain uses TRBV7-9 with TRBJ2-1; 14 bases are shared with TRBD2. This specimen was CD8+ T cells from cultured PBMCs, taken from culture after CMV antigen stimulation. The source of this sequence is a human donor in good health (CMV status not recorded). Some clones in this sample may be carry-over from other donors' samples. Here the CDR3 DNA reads TGTGCCAGCAGCTTGTGGACTAGCGGGAGGAGCTACGCTGAGCAGTTCTTC. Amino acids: CASSLWTSGRSYAEQFF.